This T cell receptor (beta chain) emerged from a study of chemoradiotherapy in HPV16-positive cancers (dated by TCRdb to the early 2020s). Looking at the study overall: Using functional T-cell assays on cells from two HPV16-positive patients, the researchers defined candidate HPV-specific T-cell clones and common TCR motifs. The study set out to ask whether T-cell immunity against the HPV oncoproteins E6 and E7 changes over the course of chemoradiotherapy and whether that immunity affects survival. The candidate HPV-specific TCRs and motifs were then tracked in TCR repertoires from some 86 patients with HPV-related cancers. General findings and caveats noted by the study authors: Expansion of candidate HPV-specific clones and E7-related TCR motifs was observed in the tumor microenvironment during treatment, whereas no such expansion was observed for non-HPV-specific T cells. In HPV16-positive patients, expansion of HPV-responsive T cells during chemoradiotherapy was associated with improved recurrence-free survival. The survival association was reported for HPV16-positive patients, and the functional definition of HPV-specific T cells was derived from only two HPV16-positive patients.

Repertoires were sampled repeatedly over the course of chemoradiotherapy so that clonal expansion in the tumor microenvironment could be followed. Comments on this clone: What antigen it recognizes has not been identified. No quality values exist for individual bases; no much larger clone is one base distant.

The V and J ends are trimmed by 0 bases and 1 base, leaving 13 bases between them. In the germline V gene, CDR1 corresponds to SGHRS and CDR2 to YFSETQ. The cysteine opens and the phenylalanine closes a CDR3 of 16 amino acids. The DNA shown is the 48-base CDR3, in frame from base 1. Libraries were constructed by the immunoSEQ multiplex PCR assay. Drawn from immuneACCESS, this table holds only the in-frame rearrangements with V and J called that TCRdb kept. Clones are partly lost; checked studies trace under half to an unresolved V gene and leave the rest unexplained. The sample contains about 27,000 clones, 93% of them found a single time. Roughly 18% of the sample is held by the ten biggest clonotypes.

The sequence came from a human donor with HPV-associated anogenital cancer. Sequenced material: blood, taken from a patient who underwent chemoradiotherapy. The V and J segments used are TRBV5-1 and TRBJ2-5; the D gene is possibly TRBD1, with 5 bases matching. The DNA sequence is given as TGCGCCAGCAGCTTGGGTCCTTCGACAGCCCAAGAGACCCAGTACTTC. The translation is CASSLGPSTAQETQYF.